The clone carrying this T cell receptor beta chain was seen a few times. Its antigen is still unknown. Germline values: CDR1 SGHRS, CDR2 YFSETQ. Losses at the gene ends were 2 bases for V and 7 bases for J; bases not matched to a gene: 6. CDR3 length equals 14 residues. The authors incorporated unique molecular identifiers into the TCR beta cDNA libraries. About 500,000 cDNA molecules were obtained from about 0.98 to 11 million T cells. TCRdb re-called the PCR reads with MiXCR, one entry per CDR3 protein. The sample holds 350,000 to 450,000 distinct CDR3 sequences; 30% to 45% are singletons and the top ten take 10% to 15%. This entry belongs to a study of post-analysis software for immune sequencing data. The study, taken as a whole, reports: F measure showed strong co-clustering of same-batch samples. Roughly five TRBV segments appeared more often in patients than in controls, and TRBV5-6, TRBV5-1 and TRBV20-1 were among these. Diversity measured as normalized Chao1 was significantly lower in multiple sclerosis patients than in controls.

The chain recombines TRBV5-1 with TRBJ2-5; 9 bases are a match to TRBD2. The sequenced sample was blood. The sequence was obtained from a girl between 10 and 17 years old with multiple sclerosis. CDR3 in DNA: TGCGCCAGCAGCTTATTAGCGGGGGAAGGGACCCAGTACTTC. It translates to CASSLLAGEGTQYF.